These 18 T cell receptor beta chains share one sample of origin, sequenced in a study of T cells after yellow fever vaccination. TCRdb used MiXCR to reprocess the 5' RACE reads, holding one entry per CDR3 protein. The table includes about 260,000 distinct CDR3 sequences, 10% to 15% detected once. The specimen comprised CD4+ T cells sorted from PBMCs, sampled 45 days after the yellow fever booster vaccination. The source of these receptors is a man aged 30 to 39 who received the YFV17D yellow fever vaccine.

The sample holds a few counts of this clonotype. The V call is TRBV25-1, the J call TRBJ2-5; maybe TRBD2 (6 bases). Trimming left V 2 bases short and J 5 bases short, with 12 bases between. CDR1 and CDR2 from the germline V gene are MGHDK and SYGVNS. This CDR3 comprises 14 residues. The DNA for the CDR3 is TGTGCCAGCAGTGAACCTATCGCGGGGGAGACCCAGTACTTC. This encodes CASSEPIAGETQYF.

In its sample, this clonotype was seen a few times. The chain joins TRBV12-3 or TRBV12-4 to TRBJ1-1; TRBD1 aligns across 8 bases. There are 16 residues in the CDR3. J was trimmed by 4 bases and V by 5 bases; bases with no gene match: 12. This CDR3 is CASSKAPRDRRTEAFF. The CDR3 DNA follows: TGTGCCAGCAGTAAGGCTCCCCGGGACAGGCGCACTGAAGCTTTCTTT.

A few counts support this clonotype. The chain has TRBV12-3 or TRBV12-4 and TRBJ2-2; 7 nucleotides match TRBD2. V shed 3 bases, J shed 8 bases, and the junction held 6 bases outside the gene matches. This CDR3 region has 14 residues. The CDR3 DNA follows: TGTGCCAGCAGTTTGGGCGGGAGTACAGGGGAGCTGTTTTTT. As protein: CASSLGGSTGELFF.

This clonotype appeared many times. This chain links TRBV23-1 with TRBJ2-7, with D unclear. TRBV23-1 is labeled an ORF, and its function is uncertain. Trimming cost V 5 bases and J 5 bases, with 4 bases left between them. This CDR3 has 10 amino acids. For the CDR3, the DNA is TGCGCCAGCAGTAGGCACGAGCAGTACTTC. Translation: CASSRHEQYF.

This clonotype was recorded a few times. The chain combines TRBV7-2 with TRBJ1-1, with D possibly being TRBD1 (5 bases). The CDR3 sequence is 14 residues long. The V and J ends lost 5 bases and 1 base respectively, with 11 bases between them. Germline V gene data show CDR1 as SGHTA and CDR2 as FQGNSA. CDR3 nucleotide sequence: TGTGCCAGCAGCGTTCAGGGCCAGAACACTGAAGCTTTCTTT. Protein: CASSVQGQNTEAFF.

This chain links TRBV19 with TRBJ2-1, with a possible D match to TRBD1 (5 bases). The CDR3 spans 14 residues. V dropped 1 base and J dropped 5 bases, with 9 bases sitting between them. Germline CDR1 LNHDA, CDR2 SQIVND (reference sequence). The CDR3, as DNA: TGTGCCAGTAGTATAGTGAGGACACACAATGAGCAGTTCTTC. Amino acids: CASSIVRTHNEQFF.

The chain has TRBV30 and TRBJ1-5, with TRBD1 as a possible D gene (5 bases). Per germline, CDR1 GTSNPN and CDR2 SVGIG (reference sequence). This CDR3 is 14 amino acids long. Trimming pared 3 bases from V and 1 base from J, leaving 10 bases between. The CDR3 loop reads CAWSGAVSNQPQHF. The DNA of the CDR3 is TGTGCCTGGAGCGGGGCCGTAAGCAATCAGCCCCAGCATTTT. Filled out from reference TRBV30 and TRBJ1-5, the complete variable domain reads SQTIHQWPATLVQPVGSPLSLECTVEGTSNPNLYWYRQAAGRGLQLLFYSVGIGQISSEVPQNLSASRPQDRQFILSSKKLLLSDSGFYLCAWSGAVSNQPQHFGDGTRLSIL.

The sample holds a few counts of this clonotype. The CDR3: CATSQQGWEQYF. The CDR3 region has the DNA TGTGCCACCAGCCAACAGGGATGGGAGCAGTACTTC. This chain joins TRBV24-1 and TRBJ2-7; a possible D gene is TRBD1 (6 bases). This CDR3 region has 12 residues. The germline V gene encodes CDR1 KGHDR and CDR2 SFDVKD. Deletions cut 7 bases from V and 7 bases from J, with 13 bases between.

The chain carries TRBV5-6 and TRBJ2-7, with D possibly matching TRBD1 (6 bases). The germline V gene encodes CDR1 SGHDT and CDR2 YYEEEE. V was clipped by 4 bases and J by 3 bases, with 17 bases between them. This CDR3 has 15 residues. CDR3 loop: CASSPFDRPLYEQYF. The CDR3 coding sequence is TGTGCCAGCAGCCCTTTCGACAGGCCCCTCTACGAGCAGTACTTC. Using reference TRBV5-6 and TRBJ2-7 for the parts outside the CDR3, the full variable domain is DAGVTQSPTHLIKTRGQQVTLRCSPKSGHDTVSWYQQALGQGPQFIFQYYEEEERQRGNFPDRFSGHQFPNYSSELNVNALLLGDSALYLCASSPFDRPLYEQYFGPGTRLTVT.

V usage is TRBV20-1 and J usage is TRBJ2-7; 15 bases line up with TRBD2. The V and J ends lost 3 bases and 4 bases, in that order; junction bases with no gene match: 4. Germline CDR1 DFQATT, CDR2 SNEGSKA (reference sequence). This CDR3 has 15 amino acids. CDR3 sequence (DNA): TGCAGTGCTAGTGGGACTAGCGGGAGGATATACGAGCAGTACTTC. As protein: CSASGTSGRIYEQYF.

V usage is TRBV28 and J usage is TRBJ1-2, with D hard to call. This CDR3 region has 11 residues. V lost 7 bases, J lost 5 bases, and 8 bases lay in between. Germline CDR1 MDHEN, CDR2 SYDVKM. The CDR3 sequence is CASTRDYGYTF. In DNA form, the CDR3 reads TGTGCCAGCACAAGGGATTATGGCTACACCTTC.

This clonotype was counted a few times. V and J are TRBV9 and TRBJ2-1; D gene unclear. V lost 3 bases and J 6 bases, leaving 10 bases between the germline ends. This CDR3 contains 13 residues. Germline V lookup: CDR1 SGDLS, CDR2 YYNGEE. CDR3 amino acids: CASSDRLGNEQFF. CDR3 DNA sequence: TGTGCCAGCAGCGACCGGCTGGGCAATGAGCAGTTCTTC.

The genes are TRBV7-2 and TRBJ2-3; 7 bases map to TRBD2. CDR3 length equals 16 residues. V lost 1 base, J lost 1 base, and 5 bases stayed unmatched. CDR1 is SGHTA, CDR2 FQGNSA, per germline. CDR3 nucleotides: TGTGCCAGCAGCTTAGTCGCTAGCGGCGGCACAGATACGCAGTATTTT. This codes for CASSLVASGGTDTQYF.

This clonotype was counted many times. The chain couples TRBV7-2 to TRBJ2-7; TRBD1 matches at 7 bases. The germline V gene has CDR1 SGHTA and CDR2 FQGNSA. After removal of 4 bases from V and 3 bases from J, the junction contained 9 bases not matched to a gene. There are 15 residues in the CDR3. CDR3 in DNA: TGTGCCAGCAGCTCTACACCGGGACAGATCTACGAGCAGTACTTC. It translates to CASSSTPGQIYEQYF. Together with reference TRBV7-2 and TRBJ2-7, the CDR3 gives the full variable domain: GAGVSQSPSNKVTEKGKDVELRCDPISGHTALYWYRQSLGQGLEFLIYFQGNSAPDKSGLPSDRFSAERTGGSVSTLTIQRTQQEDSAVYLCASSSTPGQIYEQYFGPGTRLTVT.

This clonotype has a count of ten or more. The chain links TRBV27 to TRBJ2-1; tentatively, D is TRBD2 (6 bases). Germline V gene sequence: CDR1 MNHEY, CDR2 SMNVEV (reference sequence). CDR3 length: 13 residues. The V end was cut by 6 bases, the J end by 9 bases, with 15 bases between. The CDR3 DNA reads as TGTGCCAGCAGCTTTGCCGGGGGTCGTGAGCAGTTCTTC. Its protein is CASSFAGGREQFF.

This clonotype has just a few counts. In nucleotides, the CDR3 is TGTGCCAGCAGCGGGGACAGGGACACCGGGGAGCTGTTTTTT. As protein: CASSGDRDTGELFF. The V gene is TRBV7-3, the J gene TRBJ2-2; 9 positions agree with TRBD1. There are 14 residues in the CDR3. The germline CDR1 and CDR2 sequences are SGHTA and FQGTGA. V lost 5 bases, J lost 3 bases, and 1 base stayed unmatched.

Ten or more counts support this clonotype. The rearrangement uses TRBV18 and TRBJ2-3; D not certain. The J call is in doubt because the DNA end fits TRBJ2-7 better. CDR3 length equals 12 residues. Looked up from germline, CDR1 is KGHSH and CDR2 is LQKENI. The CDR3 reads CASSPHGQEQYF. The DNA for the CDR3 is TGTGCCAGCTCACCACACGGGCAGGAGCAGTACTTC.

The chain combines TRBV7-8 with TRBJ2-3; 8 bases are a match to TRBD1. The CDR3 has 14 amino acids. Germline loops: CDR1 SGHVS, CDR2 FQNEAQ. V trimming: 2 bases; J trimming: 10 bases; junction bases outside the gene matches: 8. CDR3 bases: TGTGCCAGCAGCTTAAAAGAATTGGACAGGGCGCAGTATTTT. Translating it yields CASSLKELDRAQYF.